The clone carrying this T cell receptor (beta chain) was counted many times. These data come from a study of neurological immune-mediated disorders. CDR3 length equals 13 residues. V was cut by 0 bases and J by 10 bases, with 10 bases left in between. Per the germline V gene, CDR1 is WNHNN and CDR2 is SYGVQD (reference sequence). TCRdb recomputed calls from the 5' RACE reads with MiXCR, one row per CDR3 protein. The sample records 40,000 or so distinct CDR3 sequences, about 13% being singletons. Described time point: longitudinal time-point 3. The TCR comes from a man aged 30 to 45 in good health. The chain is built from TRBV10-1 and TRBJ2-1; no definite D call. The source material was PBMCs. The CDR3 DNA reads TGCGCCAGCAGTGAGTCTTGGCAGCCCGAGCAGTTCTTC. Its protein product is CASSESWQPEQFF.